This T cell receptor beta chain was recovered during a study of cytotoxic CD8 clonotypes in ibrutinib-treated CLL. Study details: After a median around 12 months on treatment (6 to 36), response samples were drawn.

This clone was recorded at least ten times. Repertoires were generated with immunoSEQ multiplex PCR, while TCRdb's copy carries only in-frame clones and drops some. The sample lists around 50,000 clones, around 60% occurring once. Trimming removed 10 bases from V and 2 bases from J, with 19 bases in between. Germline V gene lookup returns CDR1 MNHNS and CDR2 SASEGT. This CDR3 is built from 15 residues. The receptor's source is a human donor with chronic lymphocytic leukemia. Sequenced here: PBMCs, sampled after 24 months of ibrutinib treatment. This chain uses TRBV6-1 with TRBJ2-3; either TRBD1 or TRBD2 may fit D (5 bases each). CDR3 DNA: TGTGCCATCCTCCCCCGGGGCAGGGTCACAGATACGCAGTATTTT. Translating gives CAILPRGRVTDTQYF.